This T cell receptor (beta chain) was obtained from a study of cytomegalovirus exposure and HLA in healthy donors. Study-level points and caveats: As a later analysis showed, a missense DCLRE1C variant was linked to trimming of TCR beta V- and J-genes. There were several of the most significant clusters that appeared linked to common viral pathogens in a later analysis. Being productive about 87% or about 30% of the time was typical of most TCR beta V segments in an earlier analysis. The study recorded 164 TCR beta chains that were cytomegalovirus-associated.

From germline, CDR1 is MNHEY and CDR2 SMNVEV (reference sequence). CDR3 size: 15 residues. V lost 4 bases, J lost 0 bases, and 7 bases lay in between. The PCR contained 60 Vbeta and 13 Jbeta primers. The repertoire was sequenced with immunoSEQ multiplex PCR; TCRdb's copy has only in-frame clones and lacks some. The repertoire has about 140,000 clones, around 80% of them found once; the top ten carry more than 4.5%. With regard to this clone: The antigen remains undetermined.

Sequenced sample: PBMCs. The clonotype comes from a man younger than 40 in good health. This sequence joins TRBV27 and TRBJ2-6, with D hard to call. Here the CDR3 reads CASSSYSSGANVLTF. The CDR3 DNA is TGTGCCAGCAGTTCATACAGCTCTGGGGCCAACGTCCTGACTTTC.